This T cell receptor (beta chain) is drawn from a study of cytomegalovirus exposure and HLA in healthy donors. Points from the study as a whole: Across donors, sequencing depth was assumed by presence/absence analyses to be roughly uniform. In vitro confirmation showed three CMV-associated chains to be CMV antigen specific. Looking again later, the authors saw that most CMV-associated TCR beta chains seemed HLA-restricted.

In regard to this clone: Its antigen is currently unknown.

The PCR was carried out with 60 Vbeta primers and 13 Jbeta primers. Only in-frame clones appear in the TCRdb table, and some are missing; sequencing was by immunoSEQ multiplex PCR. The sample contains about 160,000 clones, over 60% of which appear only once. Looked up from germline, CDR1 is LNHDA and CDR2 is SQIVND (reference sequence). Trimming stripped 2 bases from V and 1 base from J, with 12 bases between. The CDR3 spans 16 residues. The chain is built from TRBV19 and TRBJ1-5; no clear D. The sample taken for sequencing was PBMCs. The source of this sequence is a young woman in good health and CMV-seronegative. The CDR3 spells CASSIPPPGSNQPQHF. CDR3 nucleotides: TGTGCCAGTAGTATACCCCCGCCAGGAAGCAATCAGCCCCAGCATTTT.